The entry that follows covers one T cell receptor (beta chain) sequence. Its antigen is currently not known. No base quality information exists; no much larger clone differs at one position. CDR1 and CDR2 are read off the germline V gene (reference sequence) as SEHNR and FQNEAQ. Its CDR3 holds 16 amino acids, cysteine through phenylalanine. The only DNA kept is the CDR3, 48 bases in frame from the first base. V is trimmed back by 4 bases and J by 5 bases, and the junction contains 9 bases that no gene match accounts for. According to the study, the label for this sample's time point signals: sample taken at primary tumor resection. The donors were 65 to 85 patients from the lung TRACERx cohort who had early-stage, untreated non-small cell lung cancer. TCR sequencing used whole RNA extracted from tumor and nontumor lung tissue, or from cryopreserved PBMC samples, without cell sorting. Patients were selected for TCR sequencing only if sufficient RNA was available from at least two tumor regions. A lung pathologist reviewed the tumor and adjacent nontumor lung specimens before the specimens were selected.

This sample was included in a study of spatial heterogeneity in lung cancer (dated by TCRdb to the late 2010s). For the wider study: More beta-chain than alpha-chain transcripts were consistently detected, likely reflecting higher beta-chain transcript abundance. A strong correlation was found between TCR transcript counts in tumor regions and a T cell transcriptional module score from matched bulk RNA-seq. In the raw uncorrected reads, each unique combination of TCR and UMI appeared on average more than ten times. The study quantitatively compared TCR alpha and beta repertoires across multiple tumor regions, matched nontumor lung and blood in non-small cell lung cancer. The study linked features of the TCR repertoire to counts of nonsynonymous mutations, which were determined by whole-exome sequencing of tumor tissue. At surgery, roughly 220 tumor regions, approximately 64 matched nontumor lung samples and more than 50 PBMC samples were TCR-sequenced for both alpha and beta chains. The study at large found these results: The number of expanded intratumoral alpha and beta TCRs correlated with the tumor nonsynonymous mutation count. Estimated TCR-seq coverage of tumor T cells was only around 7.1% for alpha chains and roughly 13% for beta chains. Confirming at a functional level the hypothesis that regional TCRs recognize regional mutations was considered to require additional single-cell paired TCR alpha and beta sequencing. Counts of ubiquitous and regional expanded TCRs were found to correlate with counts of ubiquitous and regional nonsynonymous mutations, respectively.

Library generation was performed with 5' RACE. The instrument given in TCRdb is NextSeq 500. The TCR library protocol attached a unique molecular identifier to each TCR cDNA molecule to allow correction of PCR and sequencing errors. In the authors' own workflow: Decombinator tools were used for TCR identification, UMI-based error correction and CDR3 extraction. Expanded TCRs were defined as those above a frequency of 2 per 1,000, corresponding to the top 1% of the tumor frequency distribution. Expanded tumor TCRs statistically deemed absent (corrected P<0.05) from at least one tumor region were classed as regional, and all other expanded tumor TCRs were classed as ubiquitous. Renyi diversity was computed with the R vegan package after each repertoire had been subsampled 100 times to 5,000 TCRs. CDR3 similarity networks were built from amino acid triplet string-kernel similarity, connecting CDR3s with pairwise similarity above 0.82. The public reads were run again by TCRdb, first through fastp at Q25 and then through MiXCR, and only productive beta chains were kept. CDR3 protein duplicates are merged, each entry listing the most common genes and DNA. The V and J calls come from TCRdb's annotation, not from the publication. The sample includes about 3,000 distinct CDR3 sequences, with approximately 48% observed a single time. Clones ranked in the top ten supply less than 25% of the sample.

Recombination connected TRBV7-9 to TRBJ1-5; the junction holds 9 bases that match TRBD1. The source material was lung tumor tissue, sampled at surgery. This receptor was identified in a male donor with early-stage non-small cell lung cancer. The DNA reads TGTGCCAGCAGCTCTTACCCGACAGGGGGGCATCAGCCCCAGCATTTT. Its protein is CASSSYPTGGHQPQHF.